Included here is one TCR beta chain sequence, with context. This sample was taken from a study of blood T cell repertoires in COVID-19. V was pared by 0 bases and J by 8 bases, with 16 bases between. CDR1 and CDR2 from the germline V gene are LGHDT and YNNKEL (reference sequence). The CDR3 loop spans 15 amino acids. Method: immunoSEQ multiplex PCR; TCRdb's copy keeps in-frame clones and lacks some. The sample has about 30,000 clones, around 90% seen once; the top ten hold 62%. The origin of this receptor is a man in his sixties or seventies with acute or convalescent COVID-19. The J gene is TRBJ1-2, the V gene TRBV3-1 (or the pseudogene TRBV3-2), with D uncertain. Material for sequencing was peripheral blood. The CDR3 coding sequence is TGTGCCAGCAGCCAAGATCGGTGGGCAGGTCGAGGCTACACCTTC. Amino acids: CASSQDRWAGRGYTF.